A single sample gave rise to the 26 T cell receptor beta chains below, sequenced in a study of blood T cell repertoires in COVID-19. Produced via immunoSEQ multiplex PCR; TCRdb's table is partial and in-frame only. The sample shows 150,000 or so clones, around 74% of them seen only once. Input material: peripheral blood. Every receptor here comes from a woman aged 80 or over with acute or convalescent COVID-19.

This sequence joins TRBV11-2 and TRBJ2-3, with TRBD2 identical over 10 bases. Germline lookup yields CDR1 SGHAT and CDR2 FQNNGV. The CDR3 consists of 16 residues. Losses at the gene ends were 6 bases for V and 4 bases for J; bases not matched to a gene: 10. CDR3 bases: TGTGCCAGCAGTAGTTATCTAGCGGGAGTTTCAGATACGCAGTATTTT. Encoded protein: CASSSYLAGVSDTQYF.

This chain connects TRBV3-1 (or the pseudogene TRBV3-2) to TRBJ1-2; no clear D gene. Trimming pared 6 bases from V and 4 bases from J, leaving 12 bases between. Germline-derived CDR1 and CDR2 are LGHDT and YNNKEL (reference sequence). CDR3 size: 13 residues. CDR3 bases: TGTGCCAGCAGTCCAAAAACAGCCTATGGCTACACCTTC. Its translation: CASSPKTAYGYTF.

V usage is TRBV5-1 and J usage is TRBJ1-1, with D perhaps matching TRBD1 (5 bases). Between the trimmed V and J ends, which lost 5 bases and 3 bases, there was a span of 14 bases. The CDR3 covers 14 residues. CDR1 and CDR2 (germline): SGHRS, YFSETQ. CDR3 region: CASRGPIEDTEAFF. CDR3 in DNA: TGCGCCAGCAGGGGGCCCATAGAGGACACTGAAGCTTTCTTT.

This clone was picked up one time. The CDR3 is CPGTRGNEQFF. CDR3 DNA: TGCCCCGGGACTAGAGGAAATGAGCAGTTCTTC. The chain employs TRBV12-2 and TRBJ2-1; the tabulated D call, TRBD2, remains unverified against the DNA. TRBV12-2 is a known pseudogene. This CDR3 is 11 amino acids long.

The chain employs TRBV12-3 or TRBV12-4 and TRBJ2-1, with D unclear. This CDR3 is built from 13 residues. Trimming removed 5 bases at V and 2 bases at J, with 7 bases between. CDR3 nucleotide sequence: TGTGCCAGCAGTGACTCTACCTACAATGAGCAGTTCTTC. Protein: CASSDSTYNEQFF.

This chain connects TRBV11-2 to TRBJ2-7; weak D call: TRBD2 (6 bases). The CDR3 is made up of 13 amino acids. Germline CDR1 reads SGHAT; CDR2 reads FQNNGV. The V and J ends lost 3 bases and 1 base respectively, with 7 bases between them. CDR3 sequence (DNA): TGTGCCAGCAGCTTCAGCGGGTCCTACGAGCAGTACTTC. Residues: CASSFSGSYEQYF. Looking up the rest from reference TRBV11-2 and TRBJ2-7 gives the full variable domain: EAGVAQSPRYKIIEKRQSVAFWCNPISGHATLYWYQQILGQGPKLLIQFQNNGVVDDSQLPKDRFSAERLKGVDSTLKIQPAKLEDSAVYLCASSFSGSYEQYFGPGTRLTVT.

The rearrangement joins TRBV5-4 to TRBJ2-1; TRBD2 matches at 8 bases. The CDR3 consists of 17 residues. Germline V gene lookup returns CDR1 SGHNT and CDR2 YYREEE (reference sequence). V lost 3 bases and J lost 8; bases outside the gene matches: 16. The CDR3 region is CASSSPLGTRDGDEQFF. As DNA, the CDR3 is TGTGCCAGCAGCTCCCCGTTGGGGACTAGAGATGGCGATGAGCAGTTCTTC.

The chain is built from TRBV18 and TRBJ2-1, with 9 bases identical to TRBD2. Germline V gives CDR1 KGHSH, CDR2 LQKENI. The CDR3 runs to 17 residues. V shed 0 bases, J shed 1 base, and the junction held 4 bases outside the gene matches. The CDR3 nucleotides are TGTGCCAGCTCACCACCTAATGCGGGAGGGTCCTACAATGAGCAGTTCTTC. Protein sequence: CASSPPNAGGSYNEQFF. Supplemented by reference TRBV18 and TRBJ2-1, the full variable domain reads NAGVMQNPRHLVRRRGQEARLRCSPMKGHSHVYWYRQLPEEGLKFMVYLQKENIIDESGMPKERFSAEFPKEGPSILRIQQVVRGDSAAYFCASSPPNAGGSYNEQFFGPGTRLTVL.

CDR3 in DNA: TGTGCCAGCAGCGTATCTAGCGGGCTATACAATGAGCAGTTCTTC. Protein sequence: CASSVSSGLYNEQFF. This chain joins TRBV7-2 and TRBJ2-1; 8 bases align to TRBD2. V lost 5 bases and J lost 4; bases outside the gene matches: 7. The CDR3 has 15 amino acids. Germline CDR1 is SGHTA and CDR2 is FQGNSA. The entire variable domain, with the rest obtained from reference TRBV7-2 and TRBJ2-1, is as follows: GAGVSQSPSNKVTEKGKDVELRCDPISGHTALYWYRQSLGQGLEFLIYFQGNSAPDKSGLPSDRFSAERTGGSVSTLTIQRTQQEDSAVYLCASSVSSGLYNEQFFGPGTRLTVL.

V gene TRBV15 combines with J gene TRBJ1-4; possibly TRBD1 for D (5 bases). The CDR3 totals 14 residues. Per the germline V gene, CDR1 is LNHNV and CDR2 is YYDKDF (reference sequence). With 4 bases removed from V and 8 bases from J, the gap between germline ends came to 14 bases. CDR3 in amino acids: CATSKQTETEKLFF. In DNA, the CDR3 is TGTGCCACCAGCAAGCAGACAGAGACGGAAAAACTGTTTTTT.

This clone was seen just once. The chain combines TRBV7-9 with TRBJ2-3; TRBD2 matches 7 bases. J gave up 6 bases and V 2 bases, and 5 bases lay outside the gene matches. The CDR3 is made up of 14 amino acids. Germline CDR1 is SEHNR and CDR2 is FQNEAQ (reference sequence). The CDR3 is CASSLYGGSDTQYF. DNA for the CDR3: TGTGCCAGCAGCTTATATGGCGGGAGCGATACGCAGTATTTT.

This clone came up once. The J gene is TRBJ1-2, the V gene TRBV7-9; no firm D call. The CDR3 has 12 amino acids. Trimming pared 3 bases from V and 8 bases from J, leaving 10 bases between. The germline V gene encodes CDR1 SEHNR and CDR2 FQNEAQ (reference sequence). The CDR3 here is CASSFEARGYTF. The CDR3 DNA follows: TGTGCCAGCAGCTTCGAGGCTCGGGGCTACACCTTC.

This clone showed up just a few times. The CDR3 DNA sequence: TGTGCCAGCAGCTTAGGGGGAGATCAGCCCCAGCATTTT. It yields the protein CASSLGGDQPQHF. The chain combines TRBV7-9 with TRBJ1-5; D not certain. The V and J ends lost 1 base and 5 bases respectively, with 6 bases between them. CDR3 length equals 13 residues. Germline V CDR1 and CDR2: SEHNR, FQNEAQ (reference sequence).

The genes are TRBV12-3 or TRBV12-4 and TRBJ2-3, with D perhaps TRBD2 (5 bases). V lost 8 bases to trimming and J lost 7 bases, with 7 bases between them. The CDR3 is made up of 10 amino acids. The CDR3 loop reads CASRRNTQYF. The CDR3 region has the DNA TGTGCCAGCCGGAGGAATACGCAGTATTTT.

The rearrangement links TRBV5-1 to TRBJ2-5; 10 bases line up with TRBD1. This CDR3 comprises 15 residues. Germline CDR1 is SGHRS and CDR2 is YFSETQ. V lost 4 bases, J lost 4 bases, and 7 bases stayed unmatched. CDR3 in amino acids: CASSRDRGEVETQYF. As DNA, the CDR3 is TGCGCCAGCAGCCGGGACAGGGGAGAGGTAGAGACCCAGTACTTC.

This chain uses TRBV4-2 with TRBJ1-4; TRBD1 might be the D (5 bases). The CDR3 is made up of 16 amino acids. V lost 0 bases, J lost 6 bases, and 14 bases lay in between. Germline loops: CDR1 LGHNA, CDR2 YNFKEQ. In DNA form, the CDR3 reads TGTGCCAGCAGCCAAGAAAGGGCGAGCAGGGATGAAAAACTGTTTTTT. Its protein is CASSQERASRDEKLFF.

The chain is built from TRBV19 and TRBJ2-7, with TRBD1 matching 9 bases. The CDR3 is 14 residues long. V lost 8 bases to trimming and J lost 2 bases; unmatched junction nucleotides: 7. The germline V gene encodes CDR1 LNHDA and CDR2 SQIVND (reference sequence). The CDR3 region is CASGDRASTYEQYF. In nucleotides, the CDR3 is TGTGCCAGTGGGGACAGGGCCTCCACCTACGAGCAGTACTTC.

The chain couples TRBV6-6 to TRBJ2-2; D possibly corresponds to TRBD2 (5 bases). The CDR3 loop spans 16 amino acids. Trimming pared 8 bases from V and 7 bases from J, leaving 23 bases between. Germline lookup yields CDR1 MNHNY and CDR2 SVGAGI (reference sequence). CDR3 loop: CASRGLASDRFGELFF. In DNA form, the CDR3 reads TGTGCCAGCCGAGGGCTAGCATCGGATCGTTTCGGGGAGCTGTTTTTT.

V is TRBV7-2 and J is TRBJ2-2; TRBD1 is a possible D gene (5 bases). Deletions cut 1 base from V and 4 bases from J, with 10 bases between. There are 15 residues in the CDR3. Germline V CDR1 and CDR2: SGHTA, FQGNSA. For the CDR3, the DNA is TGTGCCAGCAGCTTAGTGACAGTCGGCACCGGGGAGCTGTTTTTT. Encoded protein: CASSLVTVGTGELFF.

The rearrangement joins TRBV20-1 to TRBJ2-5, with 8 bases matching TRBD2. This CDR3 region has 16 residues. J was trimmed by 5 bases and V by 3 bases; bases with no gene match: 14. Germline CDR1 is DFQATT and CDR2 is SNEGSKA (reference sequence). The CDR3 region has the DNA TGCAGTGCTAGTATCCGGGAGGGCCGGGTATTTGAGACCCAGTACTTC. It specifies CSASIREGRVFETQYF.

The chain is built from TRBV5-1 and TRBJ1-1; D gene uncertain. The CDR3 is 14 residues long. V lost 4 bases and J 3 bases, leaving 13 bases between the germline ends. Germline values: CDR1 SGHRS, CDR2 YFSETQ. The chain's CDR3 is CASSRLLGDTEAFF. For the CDR3, the DNA is TGCGCCAGCAGCCGACTACTTGGGGACACTGAAGCTTTCTTT.

In nucleotides, the CDR3 is TGCGCCAGCAGCTTGGCCCCCGGGACTAGCGGCCAAGAGACCCAGTACTTC. Amino acids: CASSLAPGTSGQETQYF. This chain uses TRBV5-1 with TRBJ2-5, with 11 positions matching TRBD2. The V gene's germline CDR1 is SGHRS and CDR2 YFSETQ. Germline trimming cut 0 bases from V and 1 base from J; bases unmatched to any gene: 5. There are 17 residues in the CDR3.

As to this clone: This specimen includes other DNA sequences encoding the same CDR3. The chain carries TRBV6-2 or TRBV6-3 and TRBJ2-3, with 12 bases fitting TRBD2. The length of the CDR3 is 16 residues. Per germline, CDR1 MNHEY and CDR2 SVGEGT. With 2 bases clipped from V and 3 bases from J, the junction kept 3 bases outside the gene matches. The CDR3 nucleotides read TGTGCCAGCAGTTACGGACTAGCGGGATCGACAGATACGCAGTATTTT. Amino acid sequence: CASSYGLAGSTDTQYF.

V gene TRBV10-3 combines with J gene TRBJ1-5, with TRBD1 matching 10 bases. Looked up from germline, CDR1 is ENHRY and CDR2 is SYGVKD. The V gene end was trimmed by 4 bases and the J gene end by 6 bases; junction bases not matched to a gene: 6. The CDR3 runs to 15 residues. CDR3 bases: TGTGCCATCAGTGGTACGGGACAGGGGCGTCAGCCCCAGCATTTT. It yields the protein CAISGTGQGRQPQHF.

J is TRBJ2-7 and V is TRBV28; 10 bases line up with TRBD1. CDR1 and CDR2 from the germline V gene are MDHEN and SYDVKM. Trimming at V came to 5 bases and at J to 5 bases, leaving 12 bases not matched to a gene. This CDR3 comprises 16 residues. CDR3 DNA sequence: TGTGCCAGCAGTACGATATATGCCGGGACAGGGGACGAGCAGTACTTC. Translated, it gives CASSTIYAGTGDEQYF.

The genes are TRBV15 and TRBJ1-4, with a weak D call TRBD1 (5 bases). This CDR3 comprises 13 residues. Trimming removed 3 bases from V and 8 bases from J, with 10 bases in between. Germline assignment: CDR1 LNHNV and CDR2 YYDKDF (reference sequence). The CDR3 sequence is CATSRGPGEKLFF. The CDR3 DNA reads TGTGCCACCAGCAGGGGTCCAGGGGAAAAACTGTTTTTT.